The 8 T cell receptor beta chains presented below share a single source sample, sequenced in a study of OX40 agonist ivuxolimab in advanced cancers. Sequencing used immunoSEQ multiplex PCR; TCRdb keeps in-frame clones, though not all of them. The top ten hold approximately 4.3% of the sample, which has 31,000 or so clones, under 95% seen once. Sequencing was performed on CD4+ or CD8+ T cells sorted from blood, taken in a trial of the OX40 agonist ivuxolimab. The receptors were gathered from an adult with an advanced solid tumor such as melanoma, head and neck, liver or kidney cancer.

V usage is TRBV7-9 and J usage is TRBJ2-7; D not certain. Germline V gene sequence: CDR1 SEHNR, CDR2 FQNEAQ (reference sequence). The CDR3 length is 13 residues. V was shortened by 3 bases and J by 4 bases, with 10 bases between the two germline ends. CDR3 loop: CASSLVVGYEQYF. DNA of the CDR3: TGTGCCAGCAGCTTGGTGGTGGGGTACGAGCAGTACTTC.

V is TRBV7-2 and J is TRBJ1-2, with 9 positions matching TRBD1. Unmatched junction bases numbered 0, after V lost 1 base and J lost 3 bases. CDR1 is SGHTA, CDR2 FQGNSA, per germline. The CDR3 runs 14 residues. In DNA, the CDR3 is TGTGCCAGCAGCTTAGGGACAGGGGACTATGGCTACACCTTC. Protein sequence: CASSLGTGDYGYTF.

This chain uses TRBV11-2 with TRBJ2-1; D call uncertain. This CDR3 has 13 residues. Looked up from germline, CDR1 is SGHAT and CDR2 is FQNNGV. V was clipped by 5 bases and J by 6 bases, with 11 bases between them. The CDR3: CASSPEWGNEQFF. The CDR3 DNA reads TGTGCCAGCAGCCCGGAGTGGGGCAATGAGCAGTTCTTC. Combining the CDR3 with reference TRBV11-2 and TRBJ2-1 gives the whole variable domain EAGVAQSPRYKIIEKRQSVAFWCNPISGHATLYWYQQILGQGPKLLIQFQNNGVVDDSQLPKDRFSAERLKGVDSTLKIQPAKLEDSAVYLCASSPEWGNEQFFGPGTRLTVL.

This chain connects TRBV15 to TRBJ2-4; 11 positions agree with TRBD1. The CDR3 has 18 residues. CDR1 and CDR2 from the germline V gene are LNHNV and YYDKDF (reference sequence). The J segment lost 1 base and the V segment lost 3 bases, leaving 8 bases of the junction unmatched. CDR3 sequence reads: CATSRDRGRNVAKNIQYF. The CDR3 DNA reads as TGTGCCACCAGCAGGGACAGGGGGCGCAATGTGGCCAAAAACATTCAGTACTTC.

The chain carries TRBV5-1 and TRBJ2-3; D might be TRBD1 or TRBD2, each matching 5 bases. Germline V CDR1 and CDR2: SGHRS, YFSETQ. The CDR3 length is 13 residues. V lost 6 bases and J 0 bases, leaving 8 bases between the germline ends. This chain's CDR3 is CASNRDSTDTQYF. In DNA, the CDR3 is TGCGCCAGCAACCGGGACAGCACAGATACGCAGTATTTT.

This chain joins TRBV19 and TRBJ2-1, with 7 bases identical to TRBD2. The CDR3 loop spans 13 amino acids. After removal of 3 bases from V and 5 bases from J, the junction contained 1 base not matched to a gene. Per germline, CDR1 LNHDA and CDR2 SQIVND (reference sequence). The CDR3 here is CASSMGGNNEQFF. Written as DNA, the CDR3 is TGTGCCAGTAGTATGGGGGGGAACAATGAGCAGTTCTTC.

With respect to this clone: The junction departs from germline at one end; a sequencing error may be responsible. The gene calls are TRBV27 and TRBJ2-3; TRBD2 is a possible D gene (6 bases). Germline V CDR1 and CDR2: MNHEY, SMNVEV (reference sequence). The CDR3 runs 15 residues. This CDR3 is CASRFTTGGAGRVDF. DNA for the CDR3: TGTGCCAGCAGATTCACCACAGGAGGGGCAGGGCGCGTGGATTTT.

The CDR3 region is CSAEDGNEQFF. CDR3 DNA sequence: TGCAGTGCCGAGGACGGCAATGAGCAGTTCTTC. This chain connects TRBV20-1 to TRBJ2-1; no reliable D call. In germline, CDR1 is DFQATT, CDR2 SNEGSKA (reference sequence). V was shortened by 6 bases and J by 6 bases, with 9 bases between the two germline ends. The CDR3 is 11 amino acids.